This TCR beta chain was sequenced for a study of beta chain features in type 1 diabetes. Study-level results: Cells carrying high TCR expression could end up over-represented when cDNA is sequenced.

A sort by CD45RO/CCR7/CD25/CD127/CD95/CD27 yielded CD4+ naive, central memory, regulatory and stem cell-like memory cells. Investigators reverse transcribed all isolated RNA, so they sequenced expressed TCRB transcripts. A few million reads, on average, came from each naive, central memory and regulatory T cell sample. Using immunoSEQ multiplex PCR, the repertoire was profiled, and TCRdb retains in-frame clones only, with some absent. The sample has about 240,000 clones, about 25% seen once; the top ten hold roughly 4%. This clone has a handful of counts. What it binds is unknown. The CDR3 is 14 residues long. Trimming took off 4 bases at V and 0 bases at J, with 10 bases between the two ends. CDR1 and CDR2 from the germline V gene are SQVTM and ANQGSEA.

The sequencing sample was made of central memory CD4+ T cells from blood. The sequence was obtained from a man aged 25 to 40 in good health. The rearrangement uses TRBV29-1 and TRBJ1-3; D might be TRBD1 (5 bases). The CDR3 reads CSVGGQLSGNTIYF. CDR3 nucleotide sequence: TGCAGCGTTGGAGGACAACTCTCTGGAAACACCATATATTTT. Looking up the rest from reference TRBV29-1 and TRBJ1-3 gives the full variable domain: SAVISQKPSRDICQRGTSLTIQCQVDSQVTMMFWYRQQPGQSLTLIATANQGSEATYESGFVIDKFPISRPNLTFSTLTVSNMSPEDSSIYLCSVGGQLSGNTIYFGEGSWLTVV.